Following are 5 T cell receptor beta chains from one sample sequenced in a study of T cells in tuberculosis. Thawed, overnight-rested PBMC were stained with GMM-loaded CD1B tetramer, viability dye and anti-CD3, then sorted. The CD1B tetramers carried C32 glucose monomycolate purified from Rhodococcus equi. Clones were sequenced by immunoSEQ multiplex PCR, and TCRdb holds only the in-frame ones, with some missing. The repertoire holds about 88,000 clones, with approximately 91% as singletons. The sequencing input was CD1b-GMM tetramer-negative cells sorted from PBMCs. These receptors were collected from an adult woman with latent tuberculosis.

V gene TRBV19 combines with J gene TRBJ2-6; a weak D match, TRBD2 (5 bases). The CDR3 consists of 15 residues. Germline V gene lookup returns CDR1 LNHDA and CDR2 SQIVND (reference sequence). V was clipped by 8 bases and J by 0 bases, with 11 bases between them. The CDR3 coding sequence is TGTGCCAGTTCTCAAGGGAGCTCTGGGGCCAACGTCCTGACTTTC. It translates to CASSQGSSGANVLTF.

As concerns this clone: One junction end disagrees with the germline gene, perhaps due to a read error. V is TRBV7-7 and J is TRBJ2-1; TRBD1 might be the D (6 bases). CDR3 length: 15 amino acids. In germline, CDR1 is SSHAT, CDR2 FNYEAQ (reference sequence). CDR3 region: CASSLASGVGNEQFF. CDR3 nucleotide sequence: TGTGCTAGCAGCTTAGCGTCAGGGGTAGGCAATGAGCAGTTCTTC.

The rearrangement uses TRBV27 and TRBJ1-1; 8 bases match TRBD1. The CDR3 consists of 15 residues. Germline V gene lookup returns CDR1 MNHEY and CDR2 SMNVEV (reference sequence). The J segment lost 3 bases and the V segment lost 5 bases, leaving 8 bases of the junction unmatched. The CDR3 protein is CASSRQGARDTEAFF. The CDR3 DNA sequence: TGTGCCAGCAGTCGCCAGGGGGCTCGGGACACTGAAGCTTTCTTT.

The chain combines TRBV7-2 with TRBJ2-7, with D possibly matching TRBD2 (6 bases). The length of the CDR3 is 15 residues. Per the germline V gene, CDR1 is SGHTA and CDR2 is FQGNSA. V shed 3 bases and J shed 0 bases, with 12 bases lying between them. The CDR3 DNA reads TGTGCCAGCAGCTTCGGTATCGGGGGCTCCTACGAGCAGTACTTC. Translating gives CASSFGIGGSYEQYF. Full variable domain (missing parts from reference TRBV7-2 and TRBJ2-7): GAGVSQSPSNKVTEKGKDVELRCDPISGHTALYWYRQSLGQGLEFLIYFQGNSAPDKSGLPSDRFSAERTGGSVSTLTIQRTQQEDSAVYLCASSFGIGGSYEQYFGPGTRLTVT.

The J gene is TRBJ1-1, the V gene TRBV7-9; maybe TRBD1 (6 bases). Germline loops: CDR1 SEHNR, CDR2 FQNEAQ (reference sequence). The CDR3 loop spans 15 amino acids. The V end lost 5 bases, the J end lost 4 bases, and 17 bases lay between the germline ends. Here the CDR3 DNA reads TGTGCCAGCAGCGAACAGGGCGTACTGCTCACTGAAGCTTTCTTT. Encoded protein: CASSEQGVLLTEAFF.